The T cell receptor beta chain under discussion was sequenced for a study of cytomegalovirus exposure and HLA in healthy donors. The PCR contained 60 Vbeta and 13 Jbeta primers. Method: immunoSEQ multiplex PCR; TCRdb's copy keeps in-frame clones and lacks some. The sample yields fewer than 250,000 clones, 65% to 85% seen once. Germline-derived CDR1 and CDR2 are LGHNA and YNFKEQ. The length of the CDR3 is 13 residues. Trimming stripped 0 bases from V and 9 bases from J, with 6 bases between. Findings and caveats of the study: It was approximately 170 TCR beta chains that were listed as cytomegalovirus-associated. By a later analysis, the bulk of CMV-associated TCR beta chains appeared HLA-restricted. It was confirmed in vitro that three of the CMV-associated chains were specific for CMV antigens.

Comment on this clone: What it binds is unknown.

Sample: PBMCs. V is TRBV4-2 and J is TRBJ1-6; D unresolved. This receptor was taken from a man younger than 45 in good health and CMV-seronegative. The CDR3 region is CASSQDLVSPLHF. CDR3 coding DNA: TGTGCCAGCAGCCAAGACCTCGTTTCACCCCTCCACTTT.